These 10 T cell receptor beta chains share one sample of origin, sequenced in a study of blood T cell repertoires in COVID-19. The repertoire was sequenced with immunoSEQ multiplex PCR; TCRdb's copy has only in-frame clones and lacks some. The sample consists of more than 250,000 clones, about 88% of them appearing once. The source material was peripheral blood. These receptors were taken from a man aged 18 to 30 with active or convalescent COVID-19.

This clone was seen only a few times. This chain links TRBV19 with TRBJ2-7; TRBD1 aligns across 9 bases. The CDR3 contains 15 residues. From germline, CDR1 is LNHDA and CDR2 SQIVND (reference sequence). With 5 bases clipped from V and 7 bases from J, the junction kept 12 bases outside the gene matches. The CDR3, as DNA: TGTGCCAGTAGTGTCTACCGGGACAGGGATGTGGAGCAGTACTTC. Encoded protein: CASSVYRDRDVEQYF. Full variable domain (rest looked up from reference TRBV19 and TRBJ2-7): DGGITQSPKYLFRKEGQNVTLSCEQNLNHDAMYWYRQDPGQGLRLIYYSQIVNDFQKGDIAEGYSVSREKKESFPLTVTSAQKNPTAFYLCASSVYRDRDVEQYFGPGTRLTVT.

Here the CDR3 DNA reads TGCGCCAGCTTCTTTTCGACAGGGGAAGGGACCCAGTACTTC. Encoded protein: CASFFSTGEGTQYF. The chain uses TRBV5-1 and TRBJ2-5, with TRBD1 matching 8 bases. The CDR3 covers 14 residues. With V trimmed by 7 bases and J by 7 bases, 12 bases remained unmatched. Germline V CDR1 and CDR2: SGHRS, YFSETQ.

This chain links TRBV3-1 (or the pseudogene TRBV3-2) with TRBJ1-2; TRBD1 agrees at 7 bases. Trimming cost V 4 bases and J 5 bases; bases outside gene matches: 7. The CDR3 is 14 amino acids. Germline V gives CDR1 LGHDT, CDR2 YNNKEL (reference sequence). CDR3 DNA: TGTGCCAGCAGCCCAGACAGGGAAGTTTATGGCTACACCTTC. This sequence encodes CASSPDREVYGYTF.

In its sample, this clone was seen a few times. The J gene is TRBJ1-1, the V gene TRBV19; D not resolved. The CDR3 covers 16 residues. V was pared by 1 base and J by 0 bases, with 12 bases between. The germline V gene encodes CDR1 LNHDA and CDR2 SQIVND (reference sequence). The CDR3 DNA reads TGTGCCAGTAGTATAGCCCCAGGTGTGGTGAACACTGAAGCTTTCTTT. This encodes CASSIAPGVVNTEAFF.

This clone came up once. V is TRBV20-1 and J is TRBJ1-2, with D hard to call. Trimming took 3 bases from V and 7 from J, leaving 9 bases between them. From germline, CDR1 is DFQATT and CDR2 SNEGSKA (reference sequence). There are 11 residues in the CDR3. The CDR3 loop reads CSASTTSGYTF. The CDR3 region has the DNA TGCAGTGCTAGCACAACAAGTGGCTACACCTTC.

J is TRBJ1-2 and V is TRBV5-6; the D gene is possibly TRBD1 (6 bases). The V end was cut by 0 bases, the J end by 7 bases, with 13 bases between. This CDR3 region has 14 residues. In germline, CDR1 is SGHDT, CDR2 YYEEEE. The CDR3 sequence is CASSLGQGFFGYTF. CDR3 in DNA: TGTGCCAGCAGCTTGGGGCAGGGGTTCTTTGGCTACACCTTC.

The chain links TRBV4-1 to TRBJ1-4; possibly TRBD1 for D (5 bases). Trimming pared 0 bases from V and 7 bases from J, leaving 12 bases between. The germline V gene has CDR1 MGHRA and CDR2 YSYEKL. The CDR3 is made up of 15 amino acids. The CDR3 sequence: CASSQDGGGSEKLFF. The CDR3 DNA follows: TGCGCCAGCAGCCAAGATGGGGGGGGTAGTGAAAAACTGTTTTTT.

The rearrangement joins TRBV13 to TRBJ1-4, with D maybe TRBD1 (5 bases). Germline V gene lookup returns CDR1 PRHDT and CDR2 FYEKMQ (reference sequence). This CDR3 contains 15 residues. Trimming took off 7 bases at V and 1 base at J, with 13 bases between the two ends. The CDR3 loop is CASTPGGGTNEKLFF. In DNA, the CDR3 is TGTGCCAGCACCCCGGGGGGTGGAACTAATGAAAAACTGTTTTTT.

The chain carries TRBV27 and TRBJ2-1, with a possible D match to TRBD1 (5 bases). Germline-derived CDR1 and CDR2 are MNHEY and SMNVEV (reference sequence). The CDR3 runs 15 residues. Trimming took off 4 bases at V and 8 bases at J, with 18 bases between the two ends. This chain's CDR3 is CASSSPGQGRDEQFF. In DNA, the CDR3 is TGTGCCAGCAGTTCCCCGGGCCAGGGTCGGGATGAGCAGTTCTTC.

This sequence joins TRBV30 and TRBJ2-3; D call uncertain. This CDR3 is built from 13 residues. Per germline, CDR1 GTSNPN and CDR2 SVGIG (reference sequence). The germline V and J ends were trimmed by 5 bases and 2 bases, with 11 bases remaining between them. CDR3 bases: TGTGCCTGGGGCCCGGTCATCACAGATACGCAGTATTTT. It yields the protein CAWGPVITDTQYF. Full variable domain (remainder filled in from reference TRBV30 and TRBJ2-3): SQTIHQWPATLVQPVGSPLSLECTVEGTSNPNLYWYRQAAGRGLQLLFYSVGIGQISSEVPQNLSASRPQDRQFILSSKKLLLSDSGFYLCAWGPVITDTQYFGPGTRLTVL.